These 20 T cell receptor beta chains originate from one sample sequenced in a study of blood T cell repertoires in COVID-19. This table comes from immunoSEQ multiplex PCR, and its TCRdb copy is limited to in-frame clones, with some not included. The sample lists just over 250,000 clones; 75% to 95% were seen once. Sequencing was performed on peripheral blood. The receptors stem from a young adult with COVID-19, enrolled during active disease.

The chain carries TRBV27 and TRBJ1-2, with D unclear. Germline CDR1 and CDR2: MNHEY and SMNVEV (reference sequence). The CDR3 sequence is 14 residues long. Trimming stripped 3 bases from V and 7 bases from J, with 15 bases between. DNA of the CDR3: TGTGCCAGCAGTTTCAGCGGAGAAGGGATTGGCTACACCTTC. Residues: CASSFSGEGIGYTF.

The chain is built from TRBV4-2 and TRBJ2-5, with TRBD1 matching 8 bases. V lost 0 bases to trimming and J lost 5 bases; unmatched junction nucleotides: 11. This CDR3 spans 17 amino acids. Germline loops: CDR1 LGHNA, CDR2 YNFKEQ. CDR3 in DNA: TGTGCCAGCAGCCAAGATAACCGGGACAGGTGGGAGGAGACCCAGTACTTC. It is translated as CASSQDNRDRWEETQYF.

The gene calls are TRBV7-6 and TRBJ2-1, with D possibly matching TRBD2 (5 bases). Trimming shortened V by 2 bases and J by 0 bases, and 8 bases separated the two germline ends. CDR3 size: 15 residues. The germline CDR1 and CDR2 sequences are SGHVS and FNYEAQ. CDR3 coding DNA: TGTGCCAGCAGCTTATCTGGGAGCTCCTACAATGAGCAGTTCTTC. Its translation is CASSLSGSSYNEQFF.

The J gene is TRBJ2-7, the V gene TRBV30; 11 nucleotides agree with TRBD1. Germline V gene lookup returns CDR1 GTSNPN and CDR2 SVGIG (reference sequence). CDR3 length: 14 residues. J gave up 4 bases and V 2 bases, and 4 bases lay outside the gene matches. The CDR3 reads CAWSPGTGGYEQYF. In DNA, the CDR3 is TGTGCCTGGAGTCCCGGGACAGGGGGATACGAGCAGTACTTC.

The gene calls are TRBV6-5 and TRBJ2-5; 8 bases map to TRBD1. The CDR3 is 15 residues long. In germline, CDR1 is MNHEY, CDR2 SVGAGI. The J segment lost 2 bases and the V segment lost 5 bases, leaving 7 bases of the junction unmatched. As DNA, the CDR3 is TGTGCCAGCAGTCTAACAGGGGGACGGCAAGAGACCCAGTACTTC. Protein sequence: CASSLTGGRQETQYF.

The genes are TRBV2 and TRBJ2-5; 8 bases line up with TRBD2. The CDR3 runs 17 residues. Per the germline V gene, CDR1 is SNHLY and CDR2 is FYNNEI. V lost 4 bases, J lost 0 bases, and 10 bases stayed unmatched. CDR3 loop: CASSASGWALDQETQYF. The CDR3 DNA is TGTGCCAGCAGTGCTAGCGGGTGGGCCCTAGACCAAGAGACCCAGTACTTC.

The chain carries TRBV5-4 and TRBJ2-2; 8 bases match TRBD1. This CDR3 contains 15 residues. V lost 0 bases to trimming and J lost 6 bases; unmatched junction nucleotides: 4. The germline V gene has CDR1 SGHNT and CDR2 YYREEE (reference sequence). The CDR3 coding sequence is TGTGCCAGCAGCTTGGAGGCAGGGGGCCCCGGGGAGCTGTTTTTT. Translating it yields CASSLEAGGPGELFF.

The genes are TRBV5-4 and TRBJ2-7, with TRBD2 as a possible D gene (6 bases). The V end lost 2 bases, the J end lost 3 bases, and 18 bases lay between the germline ends. Germline lookup yields CDR1 SGHNT and CDR2 YYREEE (reference sequence). The length of the CDR3 is 16 residues. CDR3 sequence (DNA): TGTGCCAGCAGCTTCCAAGGCTGGGGGGATGACTACGAGCAGTACTTC. This codes for CASSFQGWGDDYEQYF.

The chain's CDR3 is CASSRGTAGNTIYF. Here the CDR3 DNA reads TGTGCCAGTAGTCGGGGGACAGCTGGAAACACCATATATTTT. The gene calls are TRBV19 and TRBJ1-3, with 7 bases matching TRBD1. The V segment lost 5 bases and the J segment 2 bases; nucleotides outside the gene matches: 3. The CDR3 covers 14 residues. CDR1 LNHDA and CDR2 SQIVND come from the germline V gene (reference sequence).

The chain has TRBV7-9 and TRBJ2-2; unclear D gene. Germline CDR1 SEHNR, CDR2 FQNEAQ (reference sequence). This CDR3 contains 13 residues. The CDR3 region is CAEQTENTGELFF. CDR3 in DNA: TGTGCGGAACAGACCGAGAACACCGGGGAGCTGTTTTTT. Variable domain in full (rest from reference TRBV7-9 and TRBJ2-2): DTGVSQNPRHKITKRGQNVTFRCDPISEHNRLYWYRQTLGQGPEFLTYFQNEAQLEKSRLLSDRFSAERPKGSFSTLEIQRTEQGDSAMYLCAEQTENTGELFFGEGSRLTVL.

The chain carries TRBV9 and TRBJ2-7; a weak D match, TRBD2 (6 bases). Per germline, CDR1 SGDLS and CDR2 YYNGEE. V lost 0 bases to trimming and J lost 1 base, with 8 bases between them. The CDR3 runs 14 residues. The CDR3 sequence is CASSVGTNSYEQYF. The CDR3 region has the DNA TGTGCCAGCAGCGTAGGGACTAATTCCTACGAGCAGTACTTC.

The chain carries TRBV28 and TRBJ1-2, with a possible D match to TRBD1 (6 bases). This CDR3 contains 17 residues. Germline loops: CDR1 MDHEN, CDR2 SYDVKM. Trimming shortened V by 6 bases and J by 0 bases, and 20 bases separated the two germline ends. The CDR3 spells CASSHTVDRRSNYGYTF. In nucleotides, the CDR3 is TGTGCCAGCAGCCATACTGTGGACAGAAGATCTAACTATGGCTACACCTTC.

The genes are TRBV27 and TRBJ2-2; the D gene is possibly TRBD2 (6 bases). The CDR3 covers 15 residues. Germline V gene data show CDR1 as MNHEY and CDR2 as SMNVEV (reference sequence). Between the trimmed V and J ends, which lost 7 bases and 4 bases, there was a span of 16 bases. For the CDR3, the DNA is TGTGCCAGCACACGACTAGATTCTCGCACCGGGGAGCTGTTTTTT. Its protein product is CASTRLDSRTGELFF.

The chain carries TRBV15 and TRBJ2-1; 11 nucleotides match TRBD2. This CDR3 has 15 residues. Germline CDR1 and CDR2: LNHNV and YYDKDF (reference sequence). Trimming cost V 5 bases and J 6 bases; bases outside gene matches: 6. Here the CDR3 reads CATSHRLAGINEQFF. The CDR3, as DNA: TGTGCCACCAGCCACCGACTAGCGGGAATCAATGAGCAGTTCTTC.

J is TRBJ2-3 and V is TRBV5-1; 7 bases are shared with TRBD2. Trimming cost V 5 bases and J 2 bases; bases outside gene matches: 11. This CDR3 contains 16 residues. The germline V gene has CDR1 SGHRS and CDR2 YFSETQ. CDR3 sequence: CASSSSGSHYTDTQYF. The CDR3 coding sequence is TGCGCCAGCAGTTCTAGCGGCTCTCATTACACAGATACGCAGTATTTT.

The V gene is TRBV24-1, the J gene TRBJ2-7; 8 bases line up with TRBD1. The CDR3 is 12 amino acids. J was trimmed by 9 bases and V by 4 bases; bases with no gene match: 4. Germline CDR1 is KGHDR and CDR2 is SFDVKD. This chain's CDR3 is CATSDQGQGQYF. The CDR3 nucleotides are TGTGCCACCAGTGACCAAGGACAGGGGCAGTACTTC.

The chain has TRBV28 and TRBJ2-7, with a weak D call TRBD2 (6 bases). There are 14 residues in the CDR3. Trimming cost V 8 bases and J 0 bases, with 14 bases left between them. Germline V gives CDR1 MDHEN, CDR2 SYDVKM. DNA of the CDR3: TGTGCCAGCTGTCGGGACTTGACCTCCTACGAGCAGTACTTC. This sequence encodes CASCRDLTSYEQYF.

The chain joins TRBV19 to TRBJ1-5, with 9 bases aligning to TRBD1. Germline trimming cut 9 bases from V and 2 bases from J; bases unmatched to any gene: 11. The CDR3 consists of 16 residues. Per the germline V gene, CDR1 is LNHDA and CDR2 is SQIVND (reference sequence). The DNA for the CDR3 is TGTGCCAGCACTCTCCGGGACAGGGATCGCAATCAGCCCCAGCATTTT. Encoded protein: CASTLRDRDRNQPQHF.

The J gene is TRBJ2-1, the V gene TRBV30, with D tentatively TRBD2 (5 bases). The length of the CDR3 is 14 residues. Trimming removed 8 bases from V and 3 bases from J, with 17 bases in between. Germline V gene lookup returns CDR1 GTSNPN and CDR2 SVGIG (reference sequence). The DNA of the CDR3 is TGTGCCAGCGGCGGAGTCCGACTCTACAATGAGCAGTTCTTC. As protein: CASGGVRLYNEQFF.

J is TRBJ2-5 and V is TRBV9, with a tentative D call TRBD1 (5 bases). From germline, CDR1 is SGDLS and CDR2 YYNGEE. There are 13 residues in the CDR3. The germline V and J ends were trimmed by 0 bases and 4 bases, with 7 bases remaining between them. The chain's CDR3 is CASSVVTGETQYF. The CDR3 DNA reads as TGTGCCAGCAGCGTAGTAACAGGAGAGACCCAGTACTTC.